This T cell receptor beta chain was identified in a study of CXCR3-negative and CXCR3-positive naive CD8 T cells. The libraries of TRB cDNA were constructed through 5' RACE using UMI labels. TCRdb reprocessed the 5' RACE reads and keeps a single row for each CDR3 protein, giving no DNA. Its table lists 6,000 to 7,500 distinct CDR3 sequences. Naive cells were sorted as CD45RO-, CCR7+, CD27+ and CD95-. In terms of frequency, this clonotype is medium-sized (0.01 to 0.1%). The antigen is undetermined. Study-wide points: Similar levels of surface CD5 were seen between naive subsets; TCR strength was inferred from TRB CDR3 properties. More hydrophobic TRB CDR3s occurred in CXCR3-positive than in CXCR3-negative naive cells.

Per the germline V gene, CDR1 is LNHNV and CDR2 is YYDKDF (reference sequence). CDR3 length equals 12 residues. The chain joins TRBV15 to TRBJ1-1; as DNA is missing, the TRBD1 call by TCRdb cannot be tested. The receptor's source is a human donor in good health. Some clones in this sample may be carry-over from other donors' samples. The material sequenced was naive CXCR3+ CD8+ T cells from blood. Subset described: CD45RO-CCR7+CD27+CD95- naive CD8+ T cells expressing CXCR3 (TNR3+). CDR3 protein: CATSWGSFYPFF.